These 4 T cell receptor beta chains originate from one sample sequenced in a study of vaccination effects on CD4 cells after COVID-19 (dated by TCRdb to the early 2020s). In the ViraFEST assay, PBMC were stimulated with viral peptide pools, and TCR sequencing was then used to find antigen-specific CD4+ T cell clonotypes based on their expansion. After about 10 days of culture, CD4+ T cells were isolated with the EasySep CD4+ T cell isolation kit. Each participant received two doses of an mRNA SARS-CoV-2 vaccine, either BNT162b2 or mRNA-1273. These receptors have no known antigen. The library was prepared using the immunoSEQ multiplex PCR assay. The table comes from immuneACCESS by way of TCRdb, which keeps in-frame sequences with V and J called. Part of the clones is missing from these tables; in studies checked, under half for an unresolved V gene and the rest for unknown reasons. The sample includes roughly 59,000 clones, with around 82% observed a single time. Approximately 1.9% of the sample rests with the top ten.

Material: CD4+ T cells from PBMCs cultured with HCoV-OC43 spike peptides, obtained after COVID-19 vaccination. Per the publication, the cell subset or site label means: HCoV-OC43 spike overlapping peptide pool stimulation. All receptors derive from a human donor who received a COVID-19 vaccine.

The chain employs TRBV9 and TRBJ2-2; D is possibly TRBD1 (6 bases). The CDR3 loop spans 16 amino acids. V dropped 2 bases and J dropped 1 base, with 12 bases sitting between them. CDR1 SGDLS and CDR2 YYNGEE come from the germline V gene. The CDR3 coding sequence is TGTGCCAGCAGCGTTTCGCCAGGGGAGAACACCGGGGAGCTGTTTTTT. Its translation is CASSVSPGENTGELFF.

The chain links TRBV24-1 to TRBJ2-2; D is possibly TRBD2 (5 bases). The CDR3 loop spans 17 amino acids. V was clipped by 3 bases and J by 4 bases, with 17 bases between them. Germline V gene lookup returns CDR1 KGHDR and CDR2 SFDVKD. CDR3 nucleotide sequence: TGTGCCACCAGTGATGGGGAATGGACTCCGAGCACCGGGGAGCTGTTTTTT. This translates into CATSDGEWTPSTGELFF.

The CDR3, as DNA: TGTGCCAGCAGCTTAGCGGGGGGCCGCAATGAGCAGTTCTTC. Protein: CASSLAGGRNEQFF. The chain combines TRBV7-8 with TRBJ2-1; D is tentatively TRBD1 or TRBD2 (6 bases each). V lost 0 bases and J 6 bases, leaving 9 bases between the germline ends. This CDR3 region has 14 residues. Germline assignment: CDR1 SGHVS and CDR2 FQNEAQ.

The chain has TRBV5-1 and TRBJ2-2; the D gene is possibly TRBD2 (5 bases). The CDR3 extends over 14 amino acids. The V end was cut by 4 bases, the J end by 3 bases, with 10 bases between. From germline, CDR1 is SGHRS and CDR2 YFSETQ. CDR3 sequence reads: CASSASLDTGELFF. The CDR3 DNA reads TGCGCCAGCAGCGCCTCACTAGACACCGGGGAGCTGTTTTTT.